One sample yielded the 21 T cell receptor beta chains listed below, sequenced in a study of T cell repertoires in cytomegalovirus infection. One entry per CDR3 protein, called by TCRdb with MiXCR from the reads. The repertoire consists of some 500,000 distinct CDR3 sequences, with around two fifths occurring once and the leading ten covering around 50%. Their cognate antigens are unknown. The sample in question was cultured PBMCs, obtained from culture after CMV antigen stimulation. Receptor source: a human donor in good health (CMV status not recorded). Some clones in this sample may be carry-over from other donors' samples.

The chain combines TRBV6-6 with TRBJ1-5; a possible D gene is TRBD1 (6 bases). Germline values: CDR1 MNHNY, CDR2 SVGAGI (reference sequence). V lost 7 bases and J 0 bases, leaving 13 bases between the germline ends. The CDR3 has 15 residues. The CDR3: CASTPGTHSNQPQHF. The CDR3 DNA follows: TGTGCCAGCACCCCTGGGACACATAGCAATCAGCCCCAGCATTTT.

A note on this clonotype: Being one base from a much bigger clone, this may be a read error. The chain couples TRBV7-2 to TRBJ2-5; 13 nucleotides agree with TRBD2. The CDR3 sequence is 15 residues long. Germline V CDR1 and CDR2: SGHTA, FQGNSA. The CDR3 nucleotides read TGTGCCAGCAGCCGGACTAGCGGGAGCCAAGAGACCCAGTGCTTC. It codes for CASSRTSGSQETQCF.

The chain carries TRBV19 and TRBJ1-4; 7 bases match TRBD1. CDR1 and CDR2 from the germline V gene are LNHDA and SQIVND (reference sequence). V gave up 6 bases and J gave up 2 bases; unmatched junction bases: 15. The CDR3 covers 18 residues. The CDR3 reads CASRTTGERGATNEKLFF. CDR3 DNA sequence: TGTGCCAGTAGGACCACAGGGGAACGGGGCGCGACTAATGAAAAACTGTTTTTT.

The chain joins TRBV7-2 to TRBJ1-5; D gene unclear. The CDR3 has 14 amino acids. Trimming cost V 1 base and J 6 bases, with 10 bases left between them. CDR1 and CDR2 (germline): SGHTA, FQGNSA. CDR3 in amino acids: CASSLGGGRQPQHF. The CDR3 nucleotides read TGTGCCAGCAGCTTAGGAGGAGGCCGTCAGCCCCAGCATTTT.

The table lists this clonotype with a few counts. The chain joins TRBV7-8 to TRBJ1-6, with D uncertain. The CDR3 covers 15 residues. Trimming took 5 bases from V and 11 from J, leaving 19 bases between them. Germline V gene lookup returns CDR1 SGHVS and CDR2 FQNEAQ. CDR3 sequence (DNA): TGTGCCAGCAGCGAAAGTGGGGTCTTTTGGGCACCCCTCCACTTT. Translated, it gives CASSESGVFWAPLHF.

V and J are TRBV6-2 or TRBV6-3 and TRBJ2-2; TRBD1 matches 9 bases. The V gene end was trimmed by 5 bases and the J gene end by 6 bases; junction bases not matched to a gene: 7. The CDR3 length is 15 residues. Germline CDR1 is MNHEY and CDR2 is SVGEGT. In DNA, the CDR3 is TGTGCCAGCAGTGAGAGGGACAGGGAAGCCGGGGAGCTGTTTTTT. This sequence encodes CASSERDREAGELFF.

This chain uses TRBV6-5 with TRBJ2-5; D perhaps matches TRBD2 (6 bases). CDR3 length: 14 residues. Trimming removed 6 bases from V and 5 bases from J, with 16 bases in between. Germline loops: CDR1 MNHEY, CDR2 SVGAGI. CDR3 nucleotide sequence: TGTGCCAGCAGAAAGGACGGGACTGGGGAGACCCAGTACTTC. Translating it yields CASRKDGTGETQYF.

The chain carries TRBV3-1 and TRBJ1-1; no clear D. Trimming took 0 bases from V and 4 from J, leaving 6 bases between them. This CDR3 region has 13 residues. Germline assignment: CDR1 LGHDT and CDR2 YNNKEL (reference sequence). In DNA form, the CDR3 reads TGTGCCAGCAGCCAAGATTGGGGCACTGAAGCTTTCTTT. As protein: CASSQDWGTEAFF.

Here the CDR3 DNA reads TGTGCCAGCAGCTTAGTCGGAGCGGGAGGTCGGGAGCAGTACTTC. This sequence encodes CASSLVGAGGREQYF. V gene TRBV7-2 combines with J gene TRBJ2-7; 9 positions agree with TRBD2. Germline V CDR1 and CDR2: SGHTA, FQGNSA. Trimming at V came to 1 base and at J to 7 bases, leaving 8 bases not matched to a gene. This CDR3 spans 15 amino acids.

This rearrangement joins TRBV7-2 to TRBJ2-3; possibly TRBD1 or TRBD2 for D (5 bases each). Germline V lookup: CDR1 SGHTA, CDR2 FQGNSA. The V and J ends lost 3 bases and 1 base respectively, with 14 bases between them. This CDR3 comprises 16 residues. CDR3 sequence reads: CASSLRDPERTDTQYF. The CDR3 DNA sequence: TGTGCCAGCAGCTTGAGGGACCCGGAACGCACAGATACGCAGTATTTT.

This rearrangement joins TRBV27 to TRBJ2-6; 9 nucleotides line up with TRBD2. The CDR3 is 19 residues long. Trimming at V came to 4 bases and at J to 0 bases, leaving 10 bases not matched to a gene. In germline, CDR1 is MNHEY, CDR2 SMNVEV (reference sequence). CDR3: CASSSELLAGRSGANVLTF. The DNA for the CDR3 is TGTGCCAGCAGTTCCGAACTCCTAGCGGGGCGCTCTGGGGCCAACGTCCTGACTTTC. Full variable domain (remainder filled in from reference TRBV27 and TRBJ2-6): EAQVTQNPRYLITVTGKKLTVTCSQNMNHEYMSWYRQDPGLGLRQIYYSMNVEVTDKGDVPEGYKVSRKEKRNFPLILESPSPNQTSLYFCASSSELLAGRSGANVLTFGAGSRLTVL.

The CDR3 sequence: CASRPETGNEKLFF. Here the CDR3 DNA reads TGTGCCAGCAGACCTGAGACAGGGAATGAAAAACTGTTTTTT. The chain links TRBV6-5 to TRBJ1-4; 7 nucleotides agree with TRBD1. Germline V lookup: CDR1 MNHEY, CDR2 SVGAGI. V was pared by 6 bases and J by 5 bases, with 6 bases of the junction left unmatched. There are 14 residues in the CDR3.

V usage is TRBV6-1 and J usage is TRBJ2-3; no firm D call. Germline assignment: CDR1 MNHNS and CDR2 SASEGT. The V end lost 0 bases, the J end lost 5 bases, and 9 bases lay between the germline ends. This CDR3 is built from 14 residues. The CDR3 DNA follows: TGTGCCAGCAGTGAAGCGCTCTCAGGAGATACGCAGTATTTT. It translates to CASSEALSGDTQYF.

This clonotype was picked up a small number of times. The chain is built from TRBV20-1 and TRBJ2-5; tentatively, D is TRBD2 (5 bases). This CDR3 has 13 amino acids. Germline CDR1 is DFQATT and CDR2 is SNEGSKA (reference sequence). Trimming shortened V by 6 bases and J by 2 bases, and 13 bases separated the two germline ends. CDR3 residues: CSAPTRTQETQYF. The CDR3 nucleotides read TGCAGTGCCCCCACTAGGACTCAAGAGACCCAGTACTTC.

This clonotype appeared a single time. The rearrangement joins TRBV7-2 to TRBJ2-3; 8 bases are a match to TRBD2. CDR1 and CDR2 from the germline V gene are SGHTA and FQGNSA. J lost 5 bases, V lost 3 bases, and 4 bases had no gene match. CDR3 length: 14 residues. The CDR3 DNA follows: TGTGCCAGCAGCTTGGGGACTAGTCAAGATACGCAGTATTTT. Translating it yields CASSLGTSQDTQYF.

This chain connects TRBV27 to TRBJ2-7; weak D call: TRBD2 (7 bases). Germline-derived CDR1 and CDR2 are MNHEY and SMNVEV (reference sequence). The V gene lost 5 bases and the J gene lost 0 bases, with 17 bases spanning the gap. The CDR3 covers 16 residues. CDR3 in amino acids: CASSPYGGGSSYEQYF. The CDR3 DNA is TGTGCCAGCAGTCCGTATGGGGGCGGGAGCTCCTACGAGCAGTACTTC.

The chain employs TRBV12-3 or TRBV12-4 and TRBJ2-5, with no clear D. Trimming shortened V by 3 bases and J by 4 bases, and 12 bases separated the two germline ends. The CDR3 extends over 14 amino acids. DNA for the CDR3: TGTGCCAGCAGTTTGACCCCCAATCGAGAGACCCAGTACTTC. This encodes CASSLTPNRETQYF.

This clonotype has a count of ten or more. The chain employs TRBV7-2 and TRBJ2-1; D gene uncertain. Germline lookup yields CDR1 SGHTA and CDR2 FQGNSA. Trimming took off 5 bases at V and 0 bases at J, with 5 bases between the two ends. The CDR3 has 13 amino acids. The CDR3 nucleotides are TGTGCCAGCAGCATAAACTCCTACAATGAGCAGTTCTTC. Residues: CASSINSYNEQFF.

In this sample, this clonotype turned up a few times. The J gene is TRBJ1-1, the V gene TRBV7-9; D is possibly TRBD1 (6 bases). Germline CDR1 is SEHNR and CDR2 is FQNEAQ (reference sequence). With 2 bases removed from V and 7 bases from J, the gap between germline ends came to 17 bases. The CDR3 length is 15 residues. This chain's CDR3 is CASSLRPGQGFEAFF. The CDR3 coding sequence is TGTGCCAGCAGCTTACGCCCAGGCCAGGGGTTTGAAGCTTTCTTT.

The rearrangement joins TRBV5-1 to TRBJ2-5; TRBD2 agrees at 10 bases. Germline loops: CDR1 SGHRS, CDR2 YFSETQ. V lost 0 bases, J lost 2 bases, and 7 bases stayed unmatched. The CDR3 is 17 residues long. CDR3 sequence reads: CASSLARTSGPQETQYF. In nucleotides, the CDR3 is TGCGCCAGCAGCTTGGCTCGGACTAGCGGTCCACAAGAGACCCAGTACTTC.

This clonotype was recorded a few times. The rearrangement links TRBV6-1 to TRBJ2-3, with TRBD1 identical over 8 bases. With 3 bases clipped from V and 2 bases from J, the junction kept 10 bases outside the gene matches. Germline CDR1 reads MNHNS; CDR2 reads SASEGT. The CDR3 loop spans 17 amino acids. The CDR3, as DNA: TGTGCCAGCAGTGAGCCGGGACAGGCACCGAACACAGATACGCAGTATTTT. This translates into CASSEPGQAPNTDTQYF.